The 8 T cell receptor beta chains presented below share a single source sample, sequenced in a study of T-cell reconstitution after alpha-beta-depleted transplantation in children. Researchers prepared the TCRbeta library using unique molecular identifiers, the study reports. MiXCR was run by TCRdb on the PCR reads, yielding one entry per CDR3 protein. The data contain about a million distinct CDR3 sequences, about 29% of them singletons. This specimen was PBMCs, mostly from graft donor cells, taken 360 days after TCRalphabeta/CD19-depleted stem cell transplant. The receptors come from a boy younger than two who had a stem cell transplant for SCID, so the T cells may come from the graft donor.

In DNA, the CDR3 is TGCAGCGTTGAGCCCGGGAGACAACAAGGGTCCTACGAGCAGTACTTC. This gives the protein CSVEPGRQQGSYEQYF. The chain has TRBV29-1 and TRBJ2-7, with a tentative D call TRBD2 (6 bases). Germline loops: CDR1 SQVTM, CDR2 ANQGSEA. V was pared by 3 bases and J by 1 base, with 19 bases between. The length of the CDR3 is 16 residues.

V and J are TRBV9 and TRBJ2-3; no clear D. Germline V CDR1 and CDR2: SGDLS, YYNGEE. Trimming stripped 3 bases from V and 6 bases from J, with 14 bases between. The CDR3 has 14 amino acids. CDR3 sequence: CASSEGPSVDTQYF. DNA of the CDR3: TGTGCCAGCAGCGAGGGCCCCTCCGTGGATACGCAGTATTTT. The variable domain in full, completed from reference TRBV9 and TRBJ2-3, reads DSGVTQTPKHLITATGQRVTLRCSPRSGDLSVYWYQQSLDQGLQFLIQYYNGEERAKGNILERFSAQQFPDLHSELNLSSLELGDSALYFCASSEGPSVDTQYFGPGTRLTVL.

The rearrangement joins TRBV11-2 to TRBJ1-4; maybe TRBD1 (5 bases). The CDR3 has 17 residues. The V and J ends lost 1 base and 4 bases respectively, with 16 bases between them. CDR1 and CDR2 (germline): SGHAT, FQNNGV. CDR3 in amino acids: CASSLGGRSTGNEKLFF. CDR3 sequence (DNA): TGTGCCAGCAGCTTAGGGGGACGCTCCACGGGTAATGAAAAACTGTTTTTT.

This clonotype was counted between two and nine times. The chain has TRBV29-1 and TRBJ1-2, with 10 bases fitting TRBD1. Germline loops: CDR1 SQVTM, CDR2 ANQGSEA. There are 18 residues in the CDR3. The V segment lost 5 bases and the J segment 8 bases; nucleotides outside the gene matches: 23. CDR3: CSVPAQPGQGIGLWGYTF. The DNA of the CDR3 is TGCAGCGTTCCTGCTCAACCGGGACAGGGGATCGGGTTGTGGGGCTACACCTTC.

This chain uses TRBV6-5 with TRBJ2-1, with 11 nucleotides matching TRBD2. Germline-derived CDR1 and CDR2 are MNHEY and SVGAGI. Unmatched junction bases numbered 6, after V lost 4 bases and J lost 1 base. This CDR3 is built from 17 residues. The CDR3 bases are TGTGCCAGCAGTTCCTCCCGACTAGCGGGGTCCTACAATGAGCAGTTCTTC. Protein sequence: CASSSSRLAGSYNEQFF.

This rearrangement joins TRBV6-5 to TRBJ2-2, with D unresolved. The CDR3 is 12 residues long. CDR1 MNHEY and CDR2 SVGAGI come from the germline V gene. V was trimmed by 1 base and J by 13 bases, leaving 10 bases between them. CDR3 loop: CASSYLRGGLFF. Here the CDR3 DNA reads TGTGCCAGCAGTTACTTAAGAGGCGGGCTGTTTTTT.

The chain uses TRBV3-1 and TRBJ2-1, with TRBD2 matching over 11 bases. Unmatched junction bases numbered 10, after V lost 6 bases and J lost 0 bases. This CDR3 is 18 amino acids long. Germline lookup yields CDR1 LGHDT and CDR2 YNNKEL (reference sequence). CDR3 sequence (DNA): TGTGCCAGCAGTCGGCCGGGACTAGCGGTTAGCTCCTACAATGAGCAGTTCTTC. It codes for CASSRPGLAVSSYNEQFF.

The V and J genes are TRBV7-2 and TRBJ2-7; D possibly corresponds to TRBD2 (6 bases). Germline lookup yields CDR1 SGHTA and CDR2 FQGNSA. Trimming removed 1 base at V and 3 bases at J, with 10 bases between. CDR3 length equals 14 residues. In DNA, the CDR3 is TGTGCCAGCAGCTTAGAAACTAGCTTCTACGAGCAGTACTTC. Its translation: CASSLETSFYEQYF.